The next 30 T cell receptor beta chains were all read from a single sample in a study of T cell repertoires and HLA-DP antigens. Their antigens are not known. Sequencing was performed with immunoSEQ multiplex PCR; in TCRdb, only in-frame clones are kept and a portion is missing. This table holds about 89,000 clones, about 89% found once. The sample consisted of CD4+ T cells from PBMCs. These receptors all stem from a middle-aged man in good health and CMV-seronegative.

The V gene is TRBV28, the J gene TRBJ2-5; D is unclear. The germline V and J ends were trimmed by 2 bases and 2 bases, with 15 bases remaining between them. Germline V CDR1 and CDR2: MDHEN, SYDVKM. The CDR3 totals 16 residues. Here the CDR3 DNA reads TGTGCCAGCAGTTTACGTTACCGTGGAGATCAAGAGACCCAGTACTTC. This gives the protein CASSLRYRGDQETQYF.

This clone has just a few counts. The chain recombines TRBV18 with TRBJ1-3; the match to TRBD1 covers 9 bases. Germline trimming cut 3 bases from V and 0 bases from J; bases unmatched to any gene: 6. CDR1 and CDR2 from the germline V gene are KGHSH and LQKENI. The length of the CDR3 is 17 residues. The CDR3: CASSPGQGRSSGNTIYF. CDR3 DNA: TGTGCCAGCTCACCGGGACAGGGCCGCTCCTCTGGAAACACCATATATTTT. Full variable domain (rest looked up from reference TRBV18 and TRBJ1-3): NAGVMQNPRHLVRRRGQEARLRCSPMKGHSHVYWYRQLPEEGLKFMVYLQKENIIDESGMPKERFSAEFPKEGPSILRIQQVVRGDSAAYFCASSPGQGRSSGNTIYFGEGSWLTVV.

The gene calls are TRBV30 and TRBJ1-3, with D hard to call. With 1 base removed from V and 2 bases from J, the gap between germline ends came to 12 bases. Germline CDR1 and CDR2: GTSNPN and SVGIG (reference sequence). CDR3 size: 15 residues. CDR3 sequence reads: CAWSARLGPGNTIYF. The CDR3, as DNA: TGTGCCTGGAGTGCTCGACTGGGCCCTGGAAACACCATATATTTT.

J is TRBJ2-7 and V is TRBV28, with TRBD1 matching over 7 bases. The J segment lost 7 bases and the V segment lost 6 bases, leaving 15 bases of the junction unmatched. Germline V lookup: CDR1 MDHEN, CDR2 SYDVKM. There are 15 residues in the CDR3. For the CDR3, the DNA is TGTGCCAGCAGCCGCGTGAGGGACAGCCTCTGGGAGCAGTACTTC. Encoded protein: CASSRVRDSLWEQYF.

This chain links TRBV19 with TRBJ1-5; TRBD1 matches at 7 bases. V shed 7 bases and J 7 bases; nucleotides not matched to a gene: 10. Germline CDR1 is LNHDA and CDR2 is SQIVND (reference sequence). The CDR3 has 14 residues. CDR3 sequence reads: CASNHGTVDQPQHF. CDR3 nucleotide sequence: TGTGCCAGTAACCACGGGACAGTCGACCAGCCCCAGCATTTT.

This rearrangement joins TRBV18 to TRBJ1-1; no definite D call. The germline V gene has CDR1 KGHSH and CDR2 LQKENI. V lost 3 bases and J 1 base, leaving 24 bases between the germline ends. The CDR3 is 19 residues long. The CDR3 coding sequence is TGTGCCAGCTCACCGCTCGCCCCCGGGTTCCCCCTTCCGAACACTGAAGCTTTCTTT. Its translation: CASSPLAPGFPLPNTEAFF.

CDR3 amino acids: CASSPETGYGYTF. The DNA of the CDR3 is TGTGCCAGCTCACCGGAAACAGGCTATGGCTACACCTTC. The chain uses TRBV18 and TRBJ1-2, with a possible D match to TRBD1 (5 bases). Germline V gene lookup returns CDR1 KGHSH and CDR2 LQKENI. V lost 3 bases, J lost 4 bases, and 9 bases lay in between. The CDR3 is made up of 13 amino acids.

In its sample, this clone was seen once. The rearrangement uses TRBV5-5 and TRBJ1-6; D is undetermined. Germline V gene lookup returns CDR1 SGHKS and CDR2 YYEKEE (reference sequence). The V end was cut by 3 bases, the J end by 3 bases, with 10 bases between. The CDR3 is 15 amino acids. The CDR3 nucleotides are TGTGCCAGCAGCTCCGACAAGCTCTATAATTCACCCCTCCACTTT. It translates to CASSSDKLYNSPLHF. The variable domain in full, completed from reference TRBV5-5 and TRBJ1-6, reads DAGVTQSPTHLIKTRGQQVTLRCSPISGHKSVSWYQQVLGQGPQFIFQYYEKEERGRGNFPDRFSARQFPNYSSELNVNALLLGDSALYLCASSSDKLYNSPLHFGNGTRLTVT.

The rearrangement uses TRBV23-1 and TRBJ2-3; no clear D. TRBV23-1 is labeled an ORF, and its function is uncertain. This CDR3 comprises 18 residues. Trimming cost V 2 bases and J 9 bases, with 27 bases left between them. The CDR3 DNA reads TGCGCCAGCAGTCAAGTGACGAAACAGTACTATAAACAGATAACGCAGTATTTT. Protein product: CASSQVTKQYYKQITQYF.

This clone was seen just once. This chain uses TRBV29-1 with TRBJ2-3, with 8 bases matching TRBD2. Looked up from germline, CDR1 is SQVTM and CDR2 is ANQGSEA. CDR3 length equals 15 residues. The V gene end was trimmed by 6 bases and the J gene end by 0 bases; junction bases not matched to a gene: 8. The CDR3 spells CSVGGGITSTDTQYF. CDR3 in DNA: TGCAGCGTCGGGGGGGGCATCACTAGCACAGATACGCAGTATTTT.

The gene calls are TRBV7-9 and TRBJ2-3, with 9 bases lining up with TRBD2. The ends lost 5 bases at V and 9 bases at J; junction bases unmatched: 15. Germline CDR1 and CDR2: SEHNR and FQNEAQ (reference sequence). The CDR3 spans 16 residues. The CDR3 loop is CASSPQGLSSGGTQYF. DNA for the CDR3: TGTGCCAGCAGCCCACAGGGGTTGAGTAGCGGGGGAACGCAGTATTTT.

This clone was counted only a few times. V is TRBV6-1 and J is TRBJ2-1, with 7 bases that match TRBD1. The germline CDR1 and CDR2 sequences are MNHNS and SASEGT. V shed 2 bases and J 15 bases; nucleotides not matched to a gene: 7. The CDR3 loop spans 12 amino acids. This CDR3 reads CASSERGLFWFF. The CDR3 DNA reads TGTGCCAGCAGTGAAAGGGGGCTATTCTGGTTCTTC.

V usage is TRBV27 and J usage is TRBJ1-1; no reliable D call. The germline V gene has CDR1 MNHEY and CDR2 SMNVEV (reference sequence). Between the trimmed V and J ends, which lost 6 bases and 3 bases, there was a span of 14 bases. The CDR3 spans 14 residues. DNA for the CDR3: TGTGCCAGCAGCCCCTATCGAGAGTACACTGAAGCTTTCTTT. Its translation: CASSPYREYTEAFF.

CDR3 nucleotides: TGTGCCAGCAGCAGGGGGCCATCAGGAAAACAAGGGCCCTCTGGAAACACCATATATTTT. This codes for CASSRGPSGKQGPSGNTIYF. The chain has TRBV9 and TRBJ1-3, with TRBD1 identical over 7 bases. The CDR3 length is 20 residues. The V and J ends lost 4 bases and 0 bases, in that order; junction bases with no gene match: 19. CDR1 SGDLS and CDR2 YYNGEE come from the germline V gene.

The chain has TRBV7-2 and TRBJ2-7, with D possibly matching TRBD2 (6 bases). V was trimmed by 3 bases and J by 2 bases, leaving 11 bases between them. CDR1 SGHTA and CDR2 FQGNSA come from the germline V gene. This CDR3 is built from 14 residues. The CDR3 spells CASSLSGTPYEQYF. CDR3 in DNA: TGTGCCAGCAGCTTGTCCGGGACTCCCTACGAGCAGTACTTC.

The DNA for the CDR3 is TGTGCCAGCAGCCTAGACGGATCTGGCAATCAGCCCCAGCATTTT. Translation: CASSLDGSGNQPQHF. The chain carries TRBV7-3 and TRBJ1-5; D is ambiguous. V lost 5 bases, J lost 2 bases, and 13 bases lay in between. Looked up from germline, CDR1 is SGHTA and CDR2 is FQGTGA. This CDR3 has 15 residues.

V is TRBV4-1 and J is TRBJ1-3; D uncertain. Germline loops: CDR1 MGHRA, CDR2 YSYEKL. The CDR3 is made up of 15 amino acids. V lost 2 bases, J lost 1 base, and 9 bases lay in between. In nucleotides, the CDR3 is TGCGCCAGCAGCCAACTCCCGGGATCTGGAAACACCATATATTTT. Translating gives CASSQLPGSGNTIYF.

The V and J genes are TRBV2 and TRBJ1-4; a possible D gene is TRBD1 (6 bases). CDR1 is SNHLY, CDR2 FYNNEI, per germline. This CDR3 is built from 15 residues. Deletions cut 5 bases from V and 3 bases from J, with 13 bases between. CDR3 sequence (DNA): TGTGCCAGCAGTTCTCAGGGGATATCTAATGAAAAACTGTTTTTT. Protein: CASSSQGISNEKLFF. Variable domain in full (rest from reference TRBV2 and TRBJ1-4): EPEVTQTPSHQVTQMGQEVILRCVPISNHLYFYWYRQILGQKVEFLVSFYNNEISEKSEIFDDQFSVERPDGSNFTLKIRSTKLEDSAMYFCASSSQGISNEKLFFGSGTQLSVL.

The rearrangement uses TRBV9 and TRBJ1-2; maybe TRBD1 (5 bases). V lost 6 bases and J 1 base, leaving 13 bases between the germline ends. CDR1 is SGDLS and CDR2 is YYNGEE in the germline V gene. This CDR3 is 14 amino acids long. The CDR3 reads CASTSSGLNYGYTF. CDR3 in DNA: TGTGCCAGCACCTCTTCGGGGCTTAACTATGGCTACACCTTC.

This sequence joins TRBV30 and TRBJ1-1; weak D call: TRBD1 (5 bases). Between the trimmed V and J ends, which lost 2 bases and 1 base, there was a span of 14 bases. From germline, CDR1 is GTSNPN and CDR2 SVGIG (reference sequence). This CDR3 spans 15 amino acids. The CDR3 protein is CAWSKTGGWNTEAFF. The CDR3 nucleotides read TGTGCCTGGAGTAAAACAGGTGGTTGGAACACTGAAGCTTTCTTT.

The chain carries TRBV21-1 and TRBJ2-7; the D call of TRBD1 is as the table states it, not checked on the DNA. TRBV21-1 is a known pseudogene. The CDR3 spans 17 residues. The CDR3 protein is CASSPTGMDKGKYEQYF. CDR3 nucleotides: TGTGCCAGCAGCCCCACCGGAATGGACAAGGGAAAATACGAGCAGTACTTC.

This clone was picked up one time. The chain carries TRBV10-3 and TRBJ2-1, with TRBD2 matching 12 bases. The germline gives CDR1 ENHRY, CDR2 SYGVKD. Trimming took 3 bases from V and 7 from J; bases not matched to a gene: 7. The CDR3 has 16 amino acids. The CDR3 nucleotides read TGTGCCATCAGTGACGCCCTAGCGGGGGGGCGAAATGAGCAGTTCTTC. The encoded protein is CAISDALAGGRNEQFF.

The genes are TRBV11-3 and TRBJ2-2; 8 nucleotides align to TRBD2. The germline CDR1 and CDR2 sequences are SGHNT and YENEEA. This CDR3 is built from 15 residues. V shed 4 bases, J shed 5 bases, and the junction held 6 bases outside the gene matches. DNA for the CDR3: TGTGCCAGCAGCTCCGGGGGGGCCGGAACCGGGGAGCTGTTTTTT. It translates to CASSSGGAGTGELFF.

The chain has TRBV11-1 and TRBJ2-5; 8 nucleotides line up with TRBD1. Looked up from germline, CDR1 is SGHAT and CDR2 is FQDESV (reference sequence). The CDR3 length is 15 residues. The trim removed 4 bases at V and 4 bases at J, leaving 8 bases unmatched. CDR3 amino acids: CASSYMDRVGETQYF. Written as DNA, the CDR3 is TGTGCCAGCAGCTACATGGACAGGGTGGGAGAGACCCAGTACTTC.

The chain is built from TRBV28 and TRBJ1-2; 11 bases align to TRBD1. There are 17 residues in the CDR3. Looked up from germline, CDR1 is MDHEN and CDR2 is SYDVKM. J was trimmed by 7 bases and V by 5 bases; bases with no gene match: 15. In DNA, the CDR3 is TGTGCCAGCAGTCCCCCCGGACAGGGGGCAAGAGGAGGTGGCTACACCTTC. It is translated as CASSPPGQGARGGGYTF.

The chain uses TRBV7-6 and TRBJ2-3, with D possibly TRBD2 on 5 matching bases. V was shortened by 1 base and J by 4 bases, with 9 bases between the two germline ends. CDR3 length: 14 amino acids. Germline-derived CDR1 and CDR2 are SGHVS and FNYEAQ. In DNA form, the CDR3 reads TGTGCCAGCAGCTTAGGGTCGGGGTCAGATACGCAGTATTTT. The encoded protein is CASSLGSGSDTQYF.

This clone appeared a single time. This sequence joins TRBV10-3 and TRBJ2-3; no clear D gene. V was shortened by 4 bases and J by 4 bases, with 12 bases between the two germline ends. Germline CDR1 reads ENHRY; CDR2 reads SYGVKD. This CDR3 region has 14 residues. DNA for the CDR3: TGTGCCATCAGTGGTGGGTCGGGCCCAGATACGCAGTATTTT. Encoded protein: CAISGGSGPDTQYF.

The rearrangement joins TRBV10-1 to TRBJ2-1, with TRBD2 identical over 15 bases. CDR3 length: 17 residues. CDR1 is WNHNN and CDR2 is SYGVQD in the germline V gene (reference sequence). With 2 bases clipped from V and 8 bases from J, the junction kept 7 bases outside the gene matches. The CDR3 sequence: CASSEGLGLAGGDEQFF. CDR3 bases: TGCGCCAGCAGTGAGGGCCTCGGACTAGCGGGAGGGGATGAGCAGTTCTTC.

The CDR3 sequence is CASSVAGGRSWTQYF. As DNA, the CDR3 is TGTGCCAGCAGCGTAGCGGGGGGGCGTTCCTGGACCCAGTACTTC. The rearrangement joins TRBV9 to TRBJ2-5, with 8 bases lining up with TRBD2. Germline V gene data show CDR1 as SGDLS and CDR2 as YYNGEE. The V and J ends lost 0 bases and 7 bases, in that order; junction bases with no gene match: 8. The CDR3 covers 15 residues. Together with reference TRBV9 and TRBJ2-5, the CDR3 gives the full variable domain: DSGVTQTPKHLITATGQRVTLRCSPRSGDLSVYWYQQSLDQGLQFLIQYYNGEERAKGNILERFSAQQFPDLHSELNLSSLELGDSALYFCASSVAGGRSWTQYFGPGTRLLVL.

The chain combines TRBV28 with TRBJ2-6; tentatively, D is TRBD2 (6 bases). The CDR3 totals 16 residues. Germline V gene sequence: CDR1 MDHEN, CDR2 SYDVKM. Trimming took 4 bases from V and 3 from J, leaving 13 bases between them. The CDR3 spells CASSSSGAGGANVLTF. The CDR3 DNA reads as TGTGCCAGCAGTTCATCGGGAGCAGGTGGGGCCAACGTCCTGACTTTC.